This T cell receptor (beta chain) was found in a study of blood T cell repertoires in COVID-19. Background on the study: Samples taken during acute and convalescent COVID-19 were collected in the United States, Italy and Spain. T cells, B-cell-depleted T cells, or PBMCs supplied cDNA or gDNA.

CDR3 size: 14 residues. CDR1 is MNHNY, CDR2 SVGAGI, per germline (reference sequence). Trimming removed 7 bases from V and 0 bases from J, with 12 bases in between. Profiled with immunoSEQ multiplex PCR; TCRdb holds only in-frame clones, not every one. The sample shows approximately 80,000 clones, around 86% of them seen only once. V and J are TRBV6-6 and TRBJ1-2; D is unclear. Sequenced input: peripheral blood. The receptor was isolated from an elderly man with acute or convalescent COVID-19. The CDR3 bases are TGTGCCAGCATACGGGGAAATACTAACTATGGCTACACCTTC. It codes for CASIRGNTNYGYTF.